Each of the 24 T cell receptor beta chains below was sequenced from the same sample in a study of cytomegalovirus exposure and HLA in healthy donors. The study ran its PCR with 60 Vbeta and 13 Jbeta primers. Libraries were prepared by immunoSEQ multiplex PCR; TCRdb keeps only in-frame clonotypes and omits some of them. Among 140,000 or so clones, over 75% were seen once, and the ten largest hold over 1%. Input material: PBMCs. Every receptor here comes from a female donor in good health and CMV-seronegative.

The V call is TRBV14, the J call TRBJ1-1; possibly TRBD1 for D (5 bases). Trimming shortened V by 1 base and J by 1 base, and 7 bases separated the two germline ends. CDR1 and CDR2 from the germline V gene are SGHDN and FVKESK. This CDR3 region has 14 residues. CDR3 bases: TGTGCCAGCAGCCAAGTAGGGGCGAACACTGAAGCTTTCTTT. Translating it yields CASSQVGANTEAFF.

The gene calls are TRBV7-3 and TRBJ1-1; D gene unclear. Germline CDR1 is SGHTA and CDR2 is FQGTGA. This CDR3 region has 13 residues. V was clipped by 6 bases and J by 4 bases, with 12 bases between them. The CDR3 sequence is CASSAGLGTEAFF. CDR3 bases: TGTGCCAGCAGTGCCGGACTGGGCACTGAAGCTTTCTTT.

The chain uses TRBV10-2 and TRBJ2-7, with 8 bases aligning to TRBD1. Per the germline V gene, CDR1 is WSHSY and CDR2 is SAAADI. CDR3 length: 15 residues. Trimming cost V 6 bases and J 3 bases; bases outside gene matches: 10. The CDR3 loop is CASRTGTGGFYEQYF. CDR3 coding DNA: TGCGCCAGCAGAACCGGGACAGGAGGATTCTACGAGCAGTACTTC.

This chain links TRBV5-6 with TRBJ1-2; weak D call: TRBD1 (5 bases). Deletions cut 4 bases from V and 4 bases from J, with 17 bases between. This CDR3 region has 15 residues. Germline CDR1 reads SGHDT; CDR2 reads YYEEEE. The CDR3 coding sequence is TGTGCCAGCAGCCCCTTTTGGGGGGAGGGCTATGGCTACACCTTC. Residues: CASSPFWGEGYGYTF.

V is TRBV9 and J is TRBJ2-7; TRBD1 matches at 9 bases. The germline gives CDR1 SGDLS, CDR2 YYNGEE. V shed 4 bases and J 6 bases; nucleotides not matched to a gene: 11. The CDR3 is made up of 15 amino acids. DNA of the CDR3: TGTGCCAGCAGCACGGGGGACAGGGTTTTCGGCGAGCAGTACTTC. Translated, it gives CASSTGDRVFGEQYF.

V usage is TRBV5-8 and J usage is TRBJ2-7; 10 nucleotides line up with TRBD1. This CDR3 contains 14 residues. The germline gives CDR1 SGHTS, CDR2 YDEGEE. Trimming cost V 2 bases and J 3 bases; bases outside gene matches: 2. Here the CDR3 reads CASSFGTGDYEQYF. The CDR3 DNA reads TGTGCCAGCAGCTTCGGGACAGGGGACTACGAGCAGTACTTC.

CDR3 protein: CASSPNRPSPNYGYTF. Written as DNA, the CDR3 is TGTGCCAGCAGTCCAAACCGTCCGAGTCCTAACTATGGCTACACCTTC. The rearrangement uses TRBV27 and TRBJ1-2; no definite D call. V was shortened by 5 bases and J by 0 bases, with 16 bases between the two germline ends. CDR1 MNHEY and CDR2 SMNVEV come from the germline V gene (reference sequence). This CDR3 spans 16 amino acids.

The rearrangement joins TRBV5-6 to TRBJ2-1; 7 bases map to TRBD1. Germline CDR1 and CDR2: SGHDT and YYEEEE. The CDR3 length is 14 residues. The ends lost 3 bases at V and 2 bases at J; junction bases unmatched: 2. This CDR3 is CASSSGQTYNEQFF. DNA for the CDR3: TGTGCCAGCAGCTCGGGACAGACCTACAATGAGCAGTTCTTC.

The J gene is TRBJ2-1, the V gene TRBV4-2; 7 bases map to TRBD2. V was pared by 5 bases and J by 5 bases, with 12 bases of the junction left unmatched. There are 16 residues in the CDR3. The germline V gene has CDR1 LGHNA and CDR2 YNFKEQ. In DNA form, the CDR3 reads TGTGCCAGCAGCGCCCAAGCGGGACGGGGAAACAATGAGCAGTTCTTC. Protein sequence: CASSAQAGRGNNEQFF.

The gene calls are TRBV28 and TRBJ2-5; 7 nucleotides match TRBD1. The CDR3 is 15 amino acids. Trimming cost V 5 bases and J 3 bases; bases outside gene matches: 9. The germline gives CDR1 MDHEN, CDR2 SYDVKM. The DNA of the CDR3 is TGTGCCAGCAGTCCTCACGGGACAGCGAAAGAGACCCAGTACTTC. Protein: CASSPHGTAKETQYF.

The rearrangement links TRBV10-1 to TRBJ2-5, with 9 bases aligning to TRBD1. J gave up 5 bases and V 6 bases, and 10 bases lay outside the gene matches. CDR1 and CDR2 from the germline V gene are WNHNN and SYGVQD (reference sequence). The CDR3 covers 15 residues. CDR3 sequence reads: CASSPGQGMWETQYF. CDR3 sequence (DNA): TGCGCCAGCAGCCCGGGACAGGGTATGTGGGAGACCCAGTACTTC.

The chain recombines TRBV6-5 with TRBJ1-1; 7 bases agree with TRBD1. CDR3 length: 14 residues. CDR1 is MNHEY and CDR2 is SVGAGI in the germline V gene. J gave up 11 bases and V 2 bases, and 11 bases lay outside the gene matches. The CDR3 DNA follows: TGTGCCAGCAGTTACCCCGCCGCAGGGGGAGAGGCTTTCTTT. Translation gives CASSYPAAGGEAFF.

V usage is TRBV19 and J usage is TRBJ2-3; the D is unclear. This CDR3 has 16 residues. V lost 3 bases and J 1 base, leaving 14 bases between the germline ends. Germline lookup yields CDR1 LNHDA and CDR2 SQIVND (reference sequence). CDR3 bases: TGTGCCAGTAGTATGATGGGCTTGGCAGGCACAGATACGCAGTATTTT. Amino acids: CASSMMGLAGTDTQYF.

This clone was detected only once. The chain recombines TRBV27 with TRBJ2-1; D remains unclear. The germline V gene encodes CDR1 MNHEY and CDR2 SMNVEV (reference sequence). The CDR3 runs to 15 residues. V was trimmed by 2 bases and J by 4 bases, leaving 12 bases between them. The CDR3 DNA reads as TGTGCCAGCAGTTTACTGCAGAATTCTTACAATGAGCAGTTCTTC. Translating gives CASSLLQNSYNEQFF.

This chain uses TRBV18 with TRBJ2-1, with TRBD1 identical over 7 bases. CDR3 length equals 15 residues. V shed 4 bases and J 4 bases; nucleotides not matched to a gene: 7. Germline values: CDR1 KGHSH, CDR2 LQKENI. The CDR3 here is CASSQPGTEYNEQFF. CDR3 nucleotide sequence: TGTGCCAGCTCACAGCCCGGGACAGAATACAATGAGCAGTTCTTC.

This sequence joins TRBV27 and TRBJ2-1, with TRBD2 as a possible D gene (5 bases). This CDR3 is 14 amino acids long. Germline V gene data show CDR1 as MNHEY and CDR2 as SMNVEV (reference sequence). The V and J ends lost 3 bases and 3 bases respectively, with 9 bases between them. The CDR3 DNA follows: TGTGCCAGCAGTTTTGCGGGTATCTACAATGAGCAGTTCTTC. Protein sequence: CASSFAGIYNEQFF.

CDR3 residues: CANPRQGRTEAFF. The DNA of the CDR3 is TGTGCCAACCCTAGACAGGGGAGAACTGAAGCTTTCTTT. The rearrangement uses TRBV7-2 and TRBJ1-1; TRBD1 matches at 8 bases. Losses at the gene ends were 10 bases for V and 5 bases for J; bases not matched to a gene: 9. The CDR3 length is 13 residues. In germline, CDR1 is SGHTA, CDR2 FQGNSA.

DNA for the CDR3: TGCAGTGCTAGAGTAGGGGGGACCCAGTACTTC. This encodes CSARVGGTQYF. The gene calls are TRBV20-1 and TRBJ2-5, with D possibly being TRBD1 (6 bases). There are 11 residues in the CDR3. CDR1 DFQATT and CDR2 SNEGSKA come from the germline V gene (reference sequence). Between the trimmed V and J ends, which lost 1 base and 7 bases, there was a span of 7 bases.

The rearrangement links TRBV19 to TRBJ2-5, with TRBD1 matching over 8 bases. Germline V gene data show CDR1 as LNHDA and CDR2 as SQIVND (reference sequence). CDR3 length: 15 amino acids. The V and J ends lost 4 bases and 5 bases, in that order; junction bases with no gene match: 9. The CDR3 bases are TGTGCCAGTAGTAAATTACAGGGGGTAGAGGAGACCCAGTACTTC. This gives the protein CASSKLQGVEETQYF.

V is TRBV5-1 and J is TRBJ1-1; 8 bases agree with TRBD1. Germline CDR1 and CDR2: SGHRS and YFSETQ. This CDR3 spans 17 amino acids. The junction had 14 bases not matched to a gene; V was cut back by 6 bases and J by 1 base. The CDR3 protein is CASNPQGGDRKNTEAFF. The CDR3 DNA reads TGCGCCAGCAACCCCCAGGGAGGGGACAGGAAGAACACTGAAGCTTTCTTT.

A word on this clone: Because the CDR3's place on the DNA is in doubt, the DNA is left out and the CDR3 is given as listed by TCRdb. The chain has TRBV27 and TRBJ2-7; the listed D gene, TRBD2, was not tested against the DNA. Per the germline V gene, CDR1 is MNHEY and CDR2 is SMNVEV (reference sequence). Ends included, the CDR3 has 14 residues. CDR3 sequence: CASSSSGRESVQYF.

A single count supports this clone. The chain links TRBV29-1 to TRBJ1-2; 7 bases align to TRBD1. V was pared by 6 bases and J by 3 bases, with 19 bases of the junction left unmatched. This CDR3 is built from 17 residues. Germline values: CDR1 SQVTM, CDR2 ANQGSEA. The CDR3 region is CSVRSGQYKGWDYGYTF. CDR3 in DNA: TGCAGCGTCCGTTCGGGACAGTATAAGGGTTGGGACTATGGCTACACCTTC.

The CDR3 sequence: CASSSGGQSYGYTF. The CDR3 coding sequence is TGCGCCAGCAGCTCAGGAGGTCAGTCCTATGGCTACACCTTC. The V gene is TRBV5-1, the J gene TRBJ1-2; D unclear. CDR1 is SGHRS and CDR2 is YFSETQ in the germline V gene. This CDR3 contains 14 residues. With 3 bases removed from V and 4 bases from J, the gap between germline ends came to 13 bases.

The chain recombines TRBV15 with TRBJ1-2; D perhaps matches TRBD1 (5 bases). V lost 0 bases and J 5 bases, leaving 19 bases between the germline ends. CDR1 is LNHNV and CDR2 is YYDKDF in the germline V gene (reference sequence). The CDR3 extends over 17 amino acids. In DNA, the CDR3 is TGTGCCACCAGCAGAGATGTCCCCCCAGGGCGGGAGTATGGCTACACCTTC. This translates into CATSRDVPPGREYGYTF.